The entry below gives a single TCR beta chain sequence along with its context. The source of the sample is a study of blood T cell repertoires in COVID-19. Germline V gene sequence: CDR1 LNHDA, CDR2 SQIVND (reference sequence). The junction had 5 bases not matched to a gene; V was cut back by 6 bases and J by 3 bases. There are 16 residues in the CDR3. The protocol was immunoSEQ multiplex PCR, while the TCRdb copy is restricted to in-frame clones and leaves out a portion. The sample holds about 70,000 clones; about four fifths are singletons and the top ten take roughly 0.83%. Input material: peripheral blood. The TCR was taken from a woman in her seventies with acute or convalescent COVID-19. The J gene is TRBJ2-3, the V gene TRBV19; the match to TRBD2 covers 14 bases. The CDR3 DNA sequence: TGTGCCAGTAGCAGACTAGCGGGAGGGCCTACAGATACGCAGTATTTT. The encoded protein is CASSRLAGGPTDTQYF.